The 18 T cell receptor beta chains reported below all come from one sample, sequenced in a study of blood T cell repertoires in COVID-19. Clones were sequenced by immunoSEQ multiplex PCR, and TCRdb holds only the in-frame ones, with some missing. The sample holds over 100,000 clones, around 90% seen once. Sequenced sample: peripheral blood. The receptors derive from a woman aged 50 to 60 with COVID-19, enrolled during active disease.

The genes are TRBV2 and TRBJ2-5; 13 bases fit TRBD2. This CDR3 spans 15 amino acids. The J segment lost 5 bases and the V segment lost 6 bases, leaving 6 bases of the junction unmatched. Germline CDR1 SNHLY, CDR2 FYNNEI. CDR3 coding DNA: TGTGCCAGCAGCCTGACTAGCGGGGGGTTGGAGACCCAGTACTTC. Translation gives CASSLTSGGLETQYF.

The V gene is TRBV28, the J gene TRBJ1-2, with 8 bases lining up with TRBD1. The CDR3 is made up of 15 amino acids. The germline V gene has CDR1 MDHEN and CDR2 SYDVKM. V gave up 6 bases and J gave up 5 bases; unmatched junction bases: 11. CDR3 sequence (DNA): TGTGCCAGCAGCTCCGAGCCGGGACAGGTTTATGGCTACACCTTC. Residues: CASSSEPGQVYGYTF.

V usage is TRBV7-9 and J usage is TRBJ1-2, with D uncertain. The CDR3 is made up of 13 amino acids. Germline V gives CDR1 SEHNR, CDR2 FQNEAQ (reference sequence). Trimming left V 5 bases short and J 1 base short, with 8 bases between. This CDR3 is CASSDTDNYGYTF. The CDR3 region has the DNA TGTGCCAGCAGCGATACAGATAACTATGGCTACACCTTC.

CDR3 sequence reads: CASSFSGGAAGELFF. CDR3 DNA sequence: TGCGCCAGCAGCTTCAGCGGGGGGGCCGCCGGGGAGCTGTTTTTT. This chain uses TRBV5-1 with TRBJ2-2; 10 nucleotides agree with TRBD2. This CDR3 has 15 amino acids. The germline CDR1 and CDR2 sequences are SGHRS and YFSETQ. Unmatched junction bases numbered 4, after V lost 2 bases and J lost 6 bases.

Written as DNA, the CDR3 is TGTGCCAGCAGCCAGGGGCCCAGCAGGGGAGATACGCAGTATTTT. Translating gives CASSQGPSRGDTQYF. This chain links TRBV3-1 (or the pseudogene TRBV3-2) with TRBJ2-3, with D possibly TRBD1 on 6 matching bases. This CDR3 has 15 amino acids. Between the trimmed V and J ends, which lost 3 bases and 5 bases, there was a span of 15 bases. Germline V gene data show CDR1 as LGHDT and CDR2 as YNNKEL (reference sequence).

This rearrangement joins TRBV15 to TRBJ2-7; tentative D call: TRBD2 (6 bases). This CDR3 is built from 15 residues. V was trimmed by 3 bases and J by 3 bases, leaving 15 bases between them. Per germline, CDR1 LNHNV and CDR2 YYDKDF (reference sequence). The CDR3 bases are TGTGCCACCAGCAGGGGAGTCGGGGGATACTACGAGCAGTACTTC. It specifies CATSRGVGGYYEQYF.

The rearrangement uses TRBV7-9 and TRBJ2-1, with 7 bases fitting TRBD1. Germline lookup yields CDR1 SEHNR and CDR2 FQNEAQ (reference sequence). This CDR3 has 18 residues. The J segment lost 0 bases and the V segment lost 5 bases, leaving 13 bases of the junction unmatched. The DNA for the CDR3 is TGTGCCAGCAGCGTTCGAGGGGGCACGACCGCCTCCTACAATGAGCAGTTCTTC. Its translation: CASSVRGGTTASYNEQFF.

This chain's CDR3 is CSVELGGANTEAFF. The DNA of the CDR3 is TGCAGCGTTGAACTTGGAGGAGCCAACACTGAAGCTTTCTTT. J is TRBJ1-1 and V is TRBV29-1; D call uncertain. CDR1 and CDR2 (germline): SQVTM, ANQGSEA. Trimming cost V 2 bases and J 2 bases, with 12 bases left between them. The CDR3 is 14 residues long.

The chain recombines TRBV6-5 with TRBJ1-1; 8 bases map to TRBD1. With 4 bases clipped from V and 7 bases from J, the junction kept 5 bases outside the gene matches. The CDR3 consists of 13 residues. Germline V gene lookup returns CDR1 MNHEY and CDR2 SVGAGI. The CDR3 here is CASSSQGAIEAFF. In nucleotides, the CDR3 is TGTGCCAGCAGTTCGCAGGGGGCAATTGAAGCTTTCTTT.

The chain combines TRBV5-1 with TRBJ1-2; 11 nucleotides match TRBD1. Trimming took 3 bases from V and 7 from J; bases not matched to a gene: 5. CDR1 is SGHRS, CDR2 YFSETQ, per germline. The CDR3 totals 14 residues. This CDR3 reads CASSSGTGGSGYTF. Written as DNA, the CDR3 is TGCGCCAGCAGCTCCGGGACAGGGGGGAGTGGCTACACCTTC.

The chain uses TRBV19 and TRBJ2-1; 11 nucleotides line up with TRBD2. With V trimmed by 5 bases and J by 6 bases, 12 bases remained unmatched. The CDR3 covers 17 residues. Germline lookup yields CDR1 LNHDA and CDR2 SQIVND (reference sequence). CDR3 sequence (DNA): TGTGCCAGTAGTCTTTCACTAGCGGGGGTTCTTACCAATGAGCAGTTCTTC. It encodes CASSLSLAGVLTNEQFF. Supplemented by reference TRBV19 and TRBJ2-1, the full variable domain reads DGGITQSPKYLFRKEGQNVTLSCEQNLNHDAMYWYRQDPGQGLRLIYYSQIVNDFQKGDIAEGYSVSREKKESFPLTVTSAQKNPTAFYLCASSLSLAGVLTNEQFFGPGTRLTVL.

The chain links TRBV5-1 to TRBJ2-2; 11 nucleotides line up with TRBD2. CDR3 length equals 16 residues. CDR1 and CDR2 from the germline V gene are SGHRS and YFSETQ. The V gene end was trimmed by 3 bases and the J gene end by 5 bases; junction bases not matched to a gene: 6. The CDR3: CASSWGTSGDTGELFF. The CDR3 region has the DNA TGCGCCAGCAGCTGGGGGACTAGCGGCGATACCGGGGAGCTGTTTTTT.

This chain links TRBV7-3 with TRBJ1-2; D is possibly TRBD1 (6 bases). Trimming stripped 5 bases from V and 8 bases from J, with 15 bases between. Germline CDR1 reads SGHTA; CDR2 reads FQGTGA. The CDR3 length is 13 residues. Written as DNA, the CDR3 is TGTGCCAGCAGCCACAGGGCCCAGTCGGGCTACACCTTC. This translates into CASSHRAQSGYTF.

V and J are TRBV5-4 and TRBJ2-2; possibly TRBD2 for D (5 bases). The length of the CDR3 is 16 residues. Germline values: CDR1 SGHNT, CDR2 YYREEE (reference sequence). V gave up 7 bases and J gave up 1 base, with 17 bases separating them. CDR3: CASGYRGKMNTGELFF. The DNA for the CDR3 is TGTGCCAGCGGGTACAGAGGGAAGATGAACACCGGGGAGCTGTTTTTT.

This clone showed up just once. As DNA, the CDR3 is TGTGCCAGCAGCTCCACACAAAGAGAGACCCAGTACTTC. It codes for CASSSTQRETQYF. The chain combines TRBV11-2 with TRBJ2-5; unclear D gene. The CDR3 covers 13 residues. CDR1 SGHAT and CDR2 FQNNGV come from the germline V gene. The V gene lost 4 bases and the J gene lost 4 bases, with 10 bases spanning the gap.

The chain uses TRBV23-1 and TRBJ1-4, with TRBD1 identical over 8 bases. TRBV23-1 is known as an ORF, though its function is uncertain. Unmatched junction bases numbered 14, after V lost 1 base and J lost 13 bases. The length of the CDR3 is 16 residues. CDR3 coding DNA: TGCGCCAGCAGTCAATGGGATAGCAGGGGGCGGGTTGTACTGTTTTTT. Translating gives CASSQWDSRGRVVLFF.

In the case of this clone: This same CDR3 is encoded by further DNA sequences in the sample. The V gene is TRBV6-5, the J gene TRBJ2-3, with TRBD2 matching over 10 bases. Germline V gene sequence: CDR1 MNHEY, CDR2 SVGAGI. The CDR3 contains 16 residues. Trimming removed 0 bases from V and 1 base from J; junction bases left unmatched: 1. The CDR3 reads CASSYSTSGGTDTQYF. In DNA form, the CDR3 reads TGTGCCAGCAGTTACTCCACTAGCGGGGGCACAGATACGCAGTATTTT.

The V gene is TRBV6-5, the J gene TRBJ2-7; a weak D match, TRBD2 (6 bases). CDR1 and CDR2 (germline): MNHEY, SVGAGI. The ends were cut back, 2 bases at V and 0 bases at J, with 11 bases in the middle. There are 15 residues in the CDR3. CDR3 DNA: TGTGCCAGCAGTTACGGGGGGTCGAGCTCCTACGAGCAGTACTTC. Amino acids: CASSYGGSSSYEQYF.